The present entry profiles one TCR beta chain with its context. What it binds is not known. TCRdb reprocessed the 5' RACE reads via MiXCR and lists one record per CDR3 protein. Here the sample spans around 420,000 distinct CDR3 sequences, 20% to 25% being singletons. The source of the sample is a study of T-cell memory formation after mild COVID-19. Study-wide context: TCR clusters mostly belonged to single donors. Regarding the study as a whole: Memory cells collected pre-infection included some clones that later responded, suggesting cross-reactive memory joined. Contracting CD4+ clones were located mainly in CM and EM, and CD8+ clones in EMRA. A second wave of clones peaked on day 37, and their SARS-CoV-2 specificity went unconfirmed.

Material for sequencing was PBMCs or a T cell subset sorted from them (not recorded which). This TCR came from an adult woman who had mild COVID-19 (a few samples of this study predate the infection). Cell type and time point are not known.

The CDR3 DNA follows: TGTGCCAGCAGCTTAAGCTCAGACAATGAGCAGTTCTTC. It encodes CASSLSSDNEQFF. This rearrangement joins TRBV11-2 to TRBJ2-1; the D is unclear. V dropped 2 bases and J dropped 5 bases, with 7 bases sitting between them. Germline lookup yields CDR1 SGHAT and CDR2 FQNNGV. This CDR3 comprises 13 residues.